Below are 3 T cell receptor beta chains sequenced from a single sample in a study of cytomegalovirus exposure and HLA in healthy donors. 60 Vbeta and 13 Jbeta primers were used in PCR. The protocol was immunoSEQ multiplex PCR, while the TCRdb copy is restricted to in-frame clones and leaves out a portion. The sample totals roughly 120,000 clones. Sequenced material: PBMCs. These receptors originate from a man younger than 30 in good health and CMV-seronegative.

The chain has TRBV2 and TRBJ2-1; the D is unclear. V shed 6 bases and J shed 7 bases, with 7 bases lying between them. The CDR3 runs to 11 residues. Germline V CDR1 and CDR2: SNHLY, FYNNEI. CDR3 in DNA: TGTGCCAGCAGCGCCGGGAATGAGCAGTTCTTC. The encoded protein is CASSAGNEQFF.

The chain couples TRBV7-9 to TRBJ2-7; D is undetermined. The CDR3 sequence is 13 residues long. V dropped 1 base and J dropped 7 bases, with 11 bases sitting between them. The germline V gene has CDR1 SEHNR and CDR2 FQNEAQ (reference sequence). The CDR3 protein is CASSLGNSQEQYF. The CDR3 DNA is TGTGCCAGCAGCTTAGGCAATAGCCAGGAGCAGTACTTC.

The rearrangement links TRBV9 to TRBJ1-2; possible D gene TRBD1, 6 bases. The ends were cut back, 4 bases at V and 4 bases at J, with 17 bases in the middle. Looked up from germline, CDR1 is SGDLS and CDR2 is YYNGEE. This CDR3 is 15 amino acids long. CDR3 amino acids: CASSLFTGHPYGYTF. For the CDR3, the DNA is TGTGCCAGCAGCCTCTTCACGGGACATCCCTATGGCTACACCTTC.